This T cell receptor (beta chain) was recorded in a study of cytomegalovirus exposure and HLA in healthy donors. Study-level findings and limits: In a later analysis, a missense DCLRE1C variant was linked to TCR beta V- and J-gene trimming. Some TCR beta chains (approximately 180 of them) were listed as cytomegalovirus-associated. Cytomegalovirus status was reportedly diagnosed by the classifier with high sensitivity and specificity. It has been reported that TCR beta sequences accurately predicted the HLA-A and HLA-B alleles of most subjects.

Trimming stripped 5 bases from V and 2 bases from J, with 12 bases between. The germline V gene encodes CDR1 SGHTA and CDR2 FQGNSA. This CDR3 comprises 14 residues. A remark on this clone: Its antigen is not identified.

13 Jbeta primers and 60 Vbeta primers were used for the PCR. The table came from immunoSEQ multiplex PCR; TCRdb's copy has only in-frame clones and leaves some out. The top ten hold approximately 8.4% of the sample, which has over 100,000 clones, approximately 73% seen once. This sequence was found in a middle-aged man in good health and CMV-seronegative. The sequenced material came from PBMCs. The chain joins TRBV7-2 to TRBJ2-5, with D perhaps TRBD2 (6 bases). CDR3 residues: CASSLPGGQETQYF. Here the CDR3 DNA reads TGTGCCAGCAGCCTCCCCGGGGGTCAAGAGACCCAGTACTTC. The whole variable domain, filled in from reference TRBV7-2 and TRBJ2-5, reads GAGVSQSPSNKVTEKGKDVELRCDPISGHTALYWYRQSLGQGLEFLIYFQGNSAPDKSGLPSDRFSAERTGGSVSTLTIQRTQQEDSAVYLCASSLPGGQETQYFGPGTRLLVL.